This entry features one T cell receptor (beta chain) sequence. The data were taken from a study of blood T cell repertoires in COVID-19. Study-level information: There were acute and convalescent COVID-19 samples, and they came from the United States, Italy and Spain. T cells, B-cell-depleted T cells, or PBMCs supplied cDNA or gDNA.

CDR3 size: 18 residues. Germline V lookup: CDR1 SGHTA, CDR2 FQGNSA. V was cut by 5 bases and J by 0 bases, with 17 bases left in between. Original processing notes: Reference gene primer amplification gave nucleated cell count estimates. Repertoires were generated with immunoSEQ multiplex PCR, while TCRdb's copy carries only in-frame clones and drops some. V, J and clone size derive from that table, while D and trimming were established from the DNA sequence. The repertoire has some 83,000 clones, over 75% of them found once; the top ten carry roughly 10%. This receptor was taken from a man aged 45 to 65 with acute or convalescent COVID-19. What was sequenced was peripheral blood. The rearrangement joins TRBV7-2 to TRBJ1-6; possibly TRBD1 for D (6 bases). CDR3 residues: CASSPSGTLISYNSPLHF. The CDR3 region has the DNA TGTGCCAGCAGCCCATCCGGGACACTGATCTCCTATAATTCACCCCTCCACTTT.